Following are 26 T cell receptor beta chains from one sample sequenced in a study of radiotherapy plus CTLA-4 blockade in lung cancer. Profiled with immunoSEQ multiplex PCR; TCRdb holds only in-frame clones, not every one. The sample shows some 74,000 clones, roughly 75% of them seen only once. The sequencing used peripheral blood, collected from a patient treated with radiotherapy plus ipilimumab. The source of these receptors is a human donor with non-small cell lung cancer who had a complete response to radiotherapy plus ipilimumab.

This clone appeared once. The chain uses TRBV7-6 and TRBJ1-2; perhaps TRBD1 as D (6 bases). Germline V gives CDR1 SGHVS, CDR2 FNYEAQ. This CDR3 spans 12 amino acids. The V end lost 4 bases, the J end lost 8 bases, and 11 bases lay between the germline ends. The DNA of the CDR3 is TGTGCCAGCAGCTCGGACAGTTACGGCTACACCTTC. This translates into CASSSDSYGYTF.

The chain carries TRBV6-5 and TRBJ1-5; TRBD1 matches at 12 bases. Germline V gene lookup returns CDR1 MNHEY and CDR2 SVGAGI. The length of the CDR3 is 14 residues. Germline trimming cut 5 bases from V and 6 bases from J; bases unmatched to any gene: 2. DNA for the CDR3: TGTGCCAGCAGTAGGGGACAGGGGGCTCAGCCCCAGCATTTT. Translating it yields CASSRGQGAQPQHF.

This clone appeared once. The genes are TRBV29-1 and TRBJ1-2; TRBD1 aligns across 8 bases. Germline V gene sequence: CDR1 SQVTM, CDR2 ANQGSEA. The CDR3 length is 14 residues. J lost 6 bases, V lost 5 bases, and 11 bases had no gene match. The CDR3 bases are TGCAGCGTTATAAAGGACAGGGCGATGGATGGCTACACCTTC. Its protein is CSVIKDRAMDGYTF.

This chain joins TRBV10-3 and TRBJ2-5; 7 bases match TRBD2. V gave up 8 bases and J gave up 3 bases; unmatched junction bases: 6. Germline CDR1 reads ENHRY; CDR2 reads SYGVKD. This CDR3 is 13 amino acids long. For the CDR3, the DNA is TGTGCCATCCGACTAGCCCAGAAAGAGACCCAGTACTTC. It translates to CAIRLAQKETQYF.

V usage is TRBV18 and J usage is TRBJ1-1; D possibly corresponds to TRBD1 (6 bases). Trimming took 3 bases from V and 1 from J, leaving 9 bases between them. From germline, CDR1 is KGHSH and CDR2 LQKENI. The CDR3 has 14 amino acids. The CDR3 nucleotides read TGTGCCAGCTCACCGGAGGGACAGAACACTGAAGCTTTCTTT. Amino acid sequence: CASSPEGQNTEAFF.

This chain joins TRBV10-1 and TRBJ2-3, with TRBD2 matching 8 bases. The length of the CDR3 is 15 residues. Per germline, CDR1 WNHNN and CDR2 SYGVQD (reference sequence). The V gene end was trimmed by 8 bases and the J gene end by 4 bases; junction bases not matched to a gene: 11. The CDR3 DNA reads TGCGCCAGCTCGAACCGGGGGGGAGGCGCAGATACGCAGTATTTT. Protein sequence: CASSNRGGGADTQYF.

The chain links TRBV7-9 to TRBJ1-2; D not resolved. The V end was cut by 3 bases, the J end by 2 bases, with 13 bases between. CDR3 length: 15 residues. Germline V gene data show CDR1 as SEHNR and CDR2 as FQNEAQ (reference sequence). CDR3 protein: CASSFQEGSNYGYTF. As DNA, the CDR3 is TGTGCCAGCAGCTTTCAGGAGGGATCCAACTATGGCTACACCTTC.

The chain is built from TRBV7-2 and TRBJ2-2, with 10 bases lining up with TRBD2. Losses at the gene ends were 5 bases for V and 2 bases for J; bases not matched to a gene: 5. The germline V gene has CDR1 SGHTA and CDR2 FQGNSA. This CDR3 has 16 residues. CDR3 amino acids: CASSRTSGTNTGELFF. The CDR3 DNA is TGTGCCAGCAGCCGTACTAGCGGGACCAACACCGGGGAGCTGTTTTTT.

This clone has more than one count but fewer than ten. The V and J genes are TRBV6-6 and TRBJ1-2; D is possibly TRBD1 (5 bases). Germline lookup yields CDR1 MNHNY and CDR2 SVGAGI (reference sequence). The CDR3 contains 14 residues. The V end was cut by 0 bases, the J end by 4 bases, with 9 bases between. The CDR3 bases are TGTGCCAGCAGTTACTCGGACATCCCCTATGGCTACACCTTC. Amino acid sequence: CASSYSDIPYGYTF.

V is TRBV6-1 and J is TRBJ1-4, with a tentative D call TRBD1 (5 bases). Deletions cut 6 bases from V and 4 bases from J, with 12 bases between. Germline values: CDR1 MNHNS, CDR2 SASEGT. The CDR3 is made up of 14 amino acids. CDR3 nucleotides: TGTGCCAGCAGGCTGACAAGGGGTAATGAAAAACTGTTTTTT. Protein product: CASRLTRGNEKLFF.

This clone has more than one count but fewer than ten. This rearrangement joins TRBV19 to TRBJ2-3; 9 nucleotides match TRBD2. In germline, CDR1 is LNHDA, CDR2 SQIVND (reference sequence). J gave up 2 bases and V 6 bases, and 6 bases lay outside the gene matches. The CDR3 sequence is 15 residues long. The chain's CDR3 is CASSWREGTTDTQYF. The CDR3 DNA sequence: TGTGCCAGTAGCTGGCGGGAGGGCACCACAGATACGCAGTATTTT.

J is TRBJ1-2 and V is TRBV28, with D tentatively TRBD1 (5 bases). CDR1 MDHEN and CDR2 SYDVKM come from the germline V gene. The V end was cut by 3 bases, the J end by 5 bases, with 10 bases between. The CDR3 is made up of 13 amino acids. CDR3 sequence (DNA): TGTGCCAGCAGTTTCGGGGCCCTTTATGGCTACACCTTC. This codes for CASSFGALYGYTF.

This clone was recorded a few times. This CDR3 reads CASSRQENTEAFF. CDR3 DNA sequence: TGTGCCAGCAGCCGACAGGAGAACACTGAAGCTTTCTTT. The chain carries TRBV7-9 and TRBJ1-1; tentatively, D is TRBD1 (6 bases). The germline V gene has CDR1 SEHNR and CDR2 FQNEAQ (reference sequence). Trimming stripped 5 bases from V and 1 base from J, with 8 bases between. The CDR3 consists of 13 residues.

The chain employs TRBV5-1 and TRBJ1-1, with a tentative D call TRBD1 (5 bases). Trimming removed 4 bases at V and 1 base at J, with 14 bases between. The CDR3 has 15 amino acids. CDR1 SGHRS and CDR2 YFSETQ come from the germline V gene. The CDR3 region is CASSNLDKPNTEAFF. The CDR3 DNA follows: TGCGCCAGCAGCAACCTGGACAAACCGAACACTGAAGCTTTCTTT.

This clone was picked up a small number of times. This chain links TRBV23-1 with TRBJ1-6, with D uncertain. TRBV23-1 qualifies as an ORF whose function is uncertain. The V gene lost 3 bases and the J gene lost 0 bases, with 12 bases spanning the gap. There are 17 residues in the CDR3. This chain's CDR3 is CASSHHDGSSYNSPLHF. The DNA for the CDR3 is TGCGCCAGCAGTCACCACGACGGGAGCTCCTATAATTCACCCCTCCACTTT.

This clone was detected only a few times. V gene TRBV10-3 combines with J gene TRBJ2-1; 9 nucleotides agree with TRBD2. The CDR3 totals 12 residues. Trimming at V came to 8 bases and at J to 6 bases, leaving 2 bases not matched to a gene. Per germline, CDR1 ENHRY and CDR2 SYGVKD. The CDR3 DNA follows: TGTGCCATCGGGACTAGCCCCAATGAGCAGTTCTTC. This gives the protein CAIGTSPNEQFF.

V and J are TRBV5-1 and TRBJ2-2; 12 positions match TRBD1. Trimming at V came to 1 base and at J to 0 bases, leaving 7 bases not matched to a gene. This CDR3 has 19 amino acids. Germline assignment: CDR1 SGHRS and CDR2 YFSETQ. The CDR3 region has the DNA TGCGCCAGCAGCTTGAAAGGGACAGGGGGCGGTTCGAACACCGGGGAGCTGTTTTTT. This gives the protein CASSLKGTGGGSNTGELFF.

The V call is TRBV4-3, the J call TRBJ2-3; TRBD2 aligns across 15 bases. V lost 2 bases and J lost 5; bases outside the gene matches: 11. The CDR3 is made up of 19 amino acids. Germline assignment: CDR1 LGHNA and CDR2 YSLEER. This CDR3 reads CASSQQPPGLAGGIDTQYF. CDR3 DNA: TGCGCCAGCAGCCAACAACCTCCGGGACTAGCGGGGGGAATAGATACGCAGTATTTT.

The chain carries TRBV6-5 and TRBJ1-4, with D tentatively TRBD1 (6 bases). Germline lookup yields CDR1 MNHEY and CDR2 SVGAGI. The V gene lost 4 bases and the J gene lost 7 bases, with 10 bases spanning the gap. The CDR3 is 13 amino acids. Here the CDR3 DNA reads TGTGCCAGCAGTTTACAGGGCGGTGAAAAACTGTTTTTT. Translating gives CASSLQGGEKLFF.

As DNA, the CDR3 is TGCAGTGCTAGACTGGGGTGGTCGGCTTTCTTT. This translates into CSARLGWSAFF. This chain links TRBV20-1 with TRBJ1-1; D gene unclear. CDR1 DFQATT and CDR2 SNEGSKA come from the germline V gene (reference sequence). This CDR3 spans 11 amino acids. Trimming cost V 2 bases and J 11 bases, with 12 bases left between them.

This chain uses TRBV6-6 with TRBJ1-2; 10 positions agree with TRBD1. V was clipped by 7 bases and J by 8 bases; unmatched bases: 4. The CDR3 loop spans 12 amino acids. Germline assignment: CDR1 MNHNY and CDR2 SVGAGI (reference sequence). The DNA of the CDR3 is TGTGCCAGCATGGGACAGGGGAAGGGCTACACCTTC. It codes for CASMGQGKGYTF.

J is TRBJ1-2 and V is TRBV12-5; weak D call: TRBD1 (5 bases). The CDR3 contains 14 residues. The germline V gene encodes CDR1 LGHNT and CDR2 FRNRAP. V lost 2 bases, J lost 4 bases, and 11 bases lay in between. CDR3 nucleotide sequence: TGTGCTAGTGGTTTGCAAGGGGACTTCTATGGCTACACCTTC. Translating gives CASGLQGDFYGYTF. Based on the CDR3 plus reference TRBV12-5 and TRBJ1-2, the full variable domain is DARVTQTPRHKVTEMGQEVTMRCQPILGHNTVFWYRQTMMQGLELLAYFRNRAPLDDSGMPKDRFSAEMPDATLATLKIQPSEPRDSAVYFCASGLQGDFYGYTFGSGTRLTVV.

The chain has TRBV4-1 and TRBJ2-3; 12 nucleotides align to TRBD1. The CDR3 totals 17 residues. Germline V gene sequence: CDR1 MGHRA, CDR2 YSYEKL. J was trimmed by 2 bases and V by 4 bases; bases with no gene match: 7. CDR3: CASSPGGTGGHTDTQYF. CDR3 in DNA: TGCGCCAGCAGCCCTGGGGGGACAGGGGGCCACACAGATACGCAGTATTTT.

The genes are TRBV7-2 and TRBJ2-1; 7 bases are a match to TRBD1. The germline CDR1 and CDR2 sequences are SGHTA and FQGNSA. J was trimmed by 8 bases and V by 2 bases; bases with no gene match: 3. CDR3 length: 13 residues. The DNA for the CDR3 is TGTGCCAGCAGCTTAAGGACAGGCGATGAGCAGTTCTTC. Encoded protein: CASSLRTGDEQFF. Full variable domain (outside the CDR3, taken from reference TRBV7-2 and TRBJ2-1): GAGVSQSPSNKVTEKGKDVELRCDPISGHTALYWYRQSLGQGLEFLIYFQGNSAPDKSGLPSDRFSAERTGGSVSTLTIQRTQQEDSAVYLCASSLRTGDEQFFGPGTRLTVL.

The chain combines TRBV18 with TRBJ2-2, with 9 positions matching TRBD1. There are 17 residues in the CDR3. V was pared by 0 bases and J by 6 bases, with 8 bases of the junction left unmatched. CDR1 and CDR2 from the germline V gene are KGHSH and LQKENI. The CDR3 DNA follows: TGTGCCAGCTCACCACCTCCGGGACAGGGTTGGGCCGGGGAGCTGTTTTTT. This translates into CASSPPPGQGWAGELFF.

The chain employs TRBV19 and TRBJ1-2; 8 nucleotides line up with TRBD1. J gave up 0 bases and V 6 bases, and 3 bases lay outside the gene matches. Germline V gene sequence: CDR1 LNHDA, CDR2 SQIVND (reference sequence). The CDR3 is made up of 14 amino acids. The CDR3 DNA reads TGTGCCAGTAGGGTACAGGGGGCTAACTATGGCTACACCTTC. This codes for CASRVQGANYGYTF.